The present entry profiles one TCR beta chain with its context. Its antigen target is currently unknown. Base qualities are not provided; no much larger clone lies one nucleotide away. These data come from a study of blood T cell repertoires in COVID-19 (TCRdb year 2020). As for the study more broadly: Samples covering the acute and convalescent phases of COVID-19 were provided by collaborators in the United States, Italy and Spain. Where available, HLA class I and class II types were obtained from metadata supplied by the sample provider rather than from assay-based typing. A de-identified subject ID, COVID-19 status, age in years and sex were almost always included in the sample metadata. The samples were drawn from the first 160 participants of the ongoing ImmuneRACE study and from over 950 subjects provided by 6 global collaborators. The repertoires were released in a freely available public database meant as a resource for research on the immune response to SARS-CoV-2. The material from the prospective study consisted of cDNA or gDNA derived from T cells, B-cell-depleted T cells, or PBMCs. Deeply sampled blood TCRbeta repertoires from subjects exposed to, actively infected with, or recovered from COVID-19 were included in the dataset.

General findings and caveats noted by the study authors: The quantity of clinical and demographic metadata differed by source and by participant and was supplied without curation.

Participants in the prospective study were aged roughly 18 to 89 years, lived in more than 20 United States geographic areas, and enrolled through a virtual design. In the prospective study, participants were assigned to cohorts based on the clinical history participants reported in a screening survey and a study questionnaire. A participant counted as exposed if, within 2 weeks of entering the study, that participant had been in contact with someone who had a PCR-confirmed or clinician-diagnosed COVID-19 case. In the prospective study, whole blood, serum and a nasopharyngeal or oropharyngeal swab were collected from each participant by mobile phlebotomists. Over a roughly 2-month period, participants in the prospective study had the option of providing additional blood draws and questionnaires. Before DNA extraction, blood samples from the prospective study were shipped at room temperature or frozen.

V is pruned by 7 bases and J by 8 bases, leaving 5 bases of the junction without a gene match. Taken from cysteine to phenylalanine, the CDR3 has 13 residues. Only the CDR3 portion is preserved as DNA: 39 bases, with reading frame beginning at the first base. TCRbeta CDR3 regions were amplified from genomic DNA by means of the immunoSEQ Assay, a bias-controlled multiplex PCR. The study's own analysis went as follows. Within the assay, amplification of reference gene primers was used to estimate how many nucleated cells each sample contained. To quantify the absolute abundance of each unique TCRbeta CDR3 rearrangement, sequence reads were collapsed and filtered. Productive Simpson clonality was computed per sample as the square root of Simpson's diversity index over productive rearrangements. TCRdb's version of the immuneACCESS table is confined to in-frame rearrangements and falls short of the full clone set. An unresolved V gene accounts for under half of the shortfall where checked; the remainder is of unknown origin. That table is the source of V, J and clone size, and D and trimming were worked out from the DNA. For this sample there are 200,000 to 250,000 clones; approximately 83% appear just once. The ten largest make up roughly 5% of the sample.

The chain links TRBV12-3 or TRBV12-4 with TRBJ2-2; 9 nucleotides in the junction match TRBD1. Sequencing was done on a sample of PBMCs or T cells enriched from blood (not recorded which). The receptor's source is a woman aged 50 to 65 who had been exposed to COVID-19. This receptor carries the CDR3 CASTTTGGGELFF. The DNA sequence reads TGTGCCAGCACCACGACAGGGGGTGGGGAGCTGTTTTTT.